What follows are 23 T cell receptor beta chains derived from one specimen sequenced in a study of prognosis after radiotherapy for stage I lung cancer. Two-round multiplex PCR, the amplification method, yielded TCR beta CDR3 from genomic DNA. First-round PCR amplification was performed with primers specific to each TRBV and TRBJ gene. TCRdb ran MiXCR on the multiplex PCR reads and lists one entry per CDR3 protein. The sample includes more than 11,000 distinct CDR3 sequences, approximately 33% seen only once; the top ten take about 30%. The starting material was PBMCs, obtained before or after stereotactic body radiation therapy (not recorded which). These receptors all come from a donor over 45 with non-small cell lung cancer.

This clonotype appeared once. A far larger clone is just one base off, so this is likely a read error. This chain links TRBV6-8 with TRBJ1-4; 7 bases are shared with TRBD1. Germline CDR1 is MNHGY and CDR2 is SAAAGT. The CDR3 has 15 amino acids. V trimming: 10 bases; J trimming: 0 bases; junction bases outside the gene matches: 8. The CDR3 coding sequence is TGTGCCAACAGCCAGGGGGGGACAACTAATGAAAAACTGTTTTTT. Translated, it gives CANSQGGTTNEKLFF.

This clonotype has ten or more counts. V is TRBV28 and J is TRBJ1-1, with D possibly matching TRBD1 (6 bases). Per the germline V gene, CDR1 is MDHEN and CDR2 is SYDVKM. There are 13 residues in the CDR3. V was cut by 6 bases and J by 6 bases, with 14 bases left in between. The CDR3 is CASSHSTGAEAFF. DNA of the CDR3: TGTGCCAGCAGCCATTCGACAGGAGCTGAAGCTTTCTTT.

About this clonotype: Mismatch with germline at one junction end may stem from a read error. The CDR3 region has the DNA TGCAGTGCTAGAGCCGGGGAAGTCCGCTCTGGCAACACCATATATTTT. Amino acid sequence: CSARAGEVRSGNTIYF. This chain links TRBV20-1 with TRBJ1-3; D gene unclear. The CDR3 extends over 16 amino acids. CDR1 is DFQATT, CDR2 SNEGSKA, per germline (reference sequence).

Note on this clonotype: One junction end does not reproduce the germline sequence, and a read error may be involved. J is TRBJ2-5 and V is TRBV9; D gene unclear. The CDR3 totals 15 residues. Per the germline V gene, CDR1 is SGDLS and CDR2 is YYNGEE. The CDR3 DNA follows: TGTACCAGCAGCCCCCGGACCCGCAATCCGAAGAGACAGTACTTC. It translates to CTSSPRTRNPKRQYF.

This clonotype was counted many times. The chain employs TRBV9 and TRBJ2-7, with D hard to call. V gave up 4 bases and J gave up 6 bases, with 17 bases separating them. CDR3 size: 14 residues. CDR1 is SGDLS and CDR2 is YYNGEE in the germline V gene. CDR3: CASSTGVGWGEQYF. In DNA form, the CDR3 reads TGTGCCAGCAGCACCGGAGTAGGGTGGGGCGAGCAGTACTTC.

There are many counts of this clonotype. The chain recombines TRBV2 with TRBJ2-3; the D gene is possibly TRBD2 (6 bases). Germline loops: CDR1 SNHLY, CDR2 FYNNEI. The CDR3 is 15 residues long. V was pared by 4 bases and J by 7 bases, with 18 bases between. CDR3 loop: CASSGTNRPSNTQYF. The CDR3 DNA is TGTGCCAGCAGTGGGACTAACCGACCCTCAAATACGCAGTATTTT.

This clonotype is medium-sized in the sample. The CDR3 coding sequence is TGTGCCTGGAGTTCACAGGGATTTGGGGAGCTGTTTTTT. Translating it yields CAWSSQGFGELFF. This chain joins TRBV30 and TRBJ2-2, with a weak D call TRBD1 (6 bases). Trimming took 2 bases from V and 8 from J, leaving 12 bases between them. CDR1 GTSNPN and CDR2 SVGIG come from the germline V gene (reference sequence). The CDR3 length is 13 residues.

About this clonotype: An end of the junction differs from the germline gene, which may be a read error. This chain links TRBV9 with TRBJ1-6, with D uncertain. Per the germline V gene, CDR1 is SGDLS and CDR2 is YYNGEE. CDR3 length: 12 residues. As DNA, the CDR3 is TGTGCCAGCAGGGCTCCCAATTCACCCCTCTACTTT. The encoded protein is CASRAPNSPLYF.

This clonotype rates as medium-sized. The rearrangement uses TRBV7-9 and TRBJ1-4; TRBD1 aligns across 8 bases. The germline CDR1 and CDR2 sequences are SEHNR and FQNEAQ (reference sequence). CDR3 length equals 15 residues. The V segment lost 5 bases and the J segment 8 bases; nucleotides outside the gene matches: 10. The CDR3 protein is CASSPPDRESEKLFF. Here the CDR3 DNA reads TGTGCCAGCAGCCCACCGGACAGGGAGAGCGAAAAACTGTTTTTT.

This clonotype was counted many times. This chain uses TRBV6-1 with TRBJ1-1; unclear D gene. Trimming stripped 9 bases from V and 2 bases from J, with 10 bases between. CDR3 size: 12 residues. CDR1 and CDR2 from the germline V gene are MNHNS and SASEGT. The DNA for the CDR3 is TGTGCCAGTGACGGTTACAACACTGAAGCTTTCTTT. The encoded protein is CASDGYNTEAFF.

The table lists this clonotype with many counts. A read error may explain this, as a much larger clone is one base away. This chain uses TRBV20-1 with TRBJ2-1, with D tentatively TRBD2 (5 bases). In germline, CDR1 is DFQATT, CDR2 SNEGSKA (reference sequence). With 3 bases removed from V and 3 bases from J, the gap between germline ends came to 15 bases. The CDR3 loop spans 15 amino acids. As DNA, the CDR3 is TGCAGTGCTAGGGCTATACCAGCGGACTACAATGAGCAGTTCTTC. Translation gives CSARAIPADYNEQFF.

This clonotype occurred a few times. CDR3 coding DNA: TGTGCCAGCCCCGGGTCTCGTAATGAAAAACTGTTTTTT. Amino acids: CASPGSRNEKLFF. V and J are TRBV7-2 and TRBJ1-4, with unresolved D. The CDR3 length is 13 residues. CDR1 SGHTA and CDR2 FQGNSA come from the germline V gene. Trimming took off 8 bases at V and 4 bases at J, with 11 bases between the two ends.

This clonotype was counted once. The junction shows a germline mismatch at one end, possibly a read error. The gene calls are TRBV6-5 and TRBJ2-7, with D maybe TRBD1 (6 bases). This CDR3 contains 15 residues. The germline gives CDR1 MNHEY, CDR2 SVGAGI. The CDR3 spells CASSYSRTDSYEHFF. DNA for the CDR3: TGTGCCAGCAGTTACTCGCGGACAGACTCCTACGAGCATTTCTTC.

This clonotype was counted ten times or more. At one end the junction does not follow the germline gene, possibly because of a read error. The chain employs TRBV7-7 and TRBJ2-5, with D hard to call. This CDR3 region has 13 residues. Germline CDR1 reads SSHAT; CDR2 reads FNYEAQ (reference sequence). For the CDR3, the DNA is TGTGCTAGCAGCCGTATAGCCCCAGAGACCCAGTACTTC. Translated, it gives CASSRIAPETQYF.

V usage is TRBV6-1 and J usage is TRBJ1-2; D gene uncertain. CDR3 size: 12 residues. CDR1 MNHNS and CDR2 SASEGT come from the germline V gene. Trimming took off 8 bases at V and 6 bases at J, with 13 bases between the two ends. The CDR3 region has the DNA TGTGCCAGCTCCGGGTTGAGGGATGGCTACACCTTC. Translated, it gives CASSGLRDGYTF.

The table lists this clonotype with many counts. The V gene is TRBV3-1, the J gene TRBJ2-3, with D possibly called TRBD1 or TRBD2 (6 bases each). V was trimmed by 1 base and J by 3 bases, leaving 11 bases between them. The CDR3 loop spans 15 amino acids. Germline lookup yields CDR1 LGHDT and CDR2 YNNKEL (reference sequence). In nucleotides, the CDR3 is TGTGCCAGCAGCCAAGGATGGGGGGCGACAGATACGCAGTATTTT. It is translated as CASSQGWGATDTQYF.

This clonotype showed up many times. This rearrangement joins TRBV28 to TRBJ1-1; TRBD1 matches 7 bases. With 5 bases clipped from V and 9 bases from J, the junction kept 12 bases outside the gene matches. Germline assignment: CDR1 MDHEN and CDR2 SYDVKM. This CDR3 has 14 residues. CDR3 sequence: CASSLPTRQGKAFF. The CDR3 coding sequence is TGTGCCAGCAGTCTACCAACCCGACAGGGTAAAGCTTTCTTT.

This clonotype was seen ten or more times. This chain joins TRBV18 and TRBJ2-3; weak D call: TRBD1 (5 bases). The V end was cut by 2 bases, the J end by 2 bases, with 14 bases between. This CDR3 contains 16 residues. Germline assignment: CDR1 KGHSH and CDR2 LQKENI. The CDR3 spells CASSPYKGDPTDTQYF. CDR3 DNA: TGTGCCAGCTCACCATACAAAGGGGATCCCACAGATACGCAGTATTTT.

This clonotype ranks as medium-sized (0.01 to 0.1%). V is TRBV2 and J is TRBJ2-3, with 9 positions matching TRBD2. V lost 5 bases and J lost 3; bases outside the gene matches: 12. Looked up from germline, CDR1 is SNHLY and CDR2 is FYNNEI. The CDR3 runs to 17 residues. The CDR3 sequence is CASSKGWTSEGTDTQYF. CDR3 sequence (DNA): TGTGCCAGCAGTAAAGGCTGGACTAGCGAGGGAACAGATACGCAGTATTTT.

On this clonotype itself: Only one base separates this from a far larger clonotype, so it likely reflects a read error. The chain recombines TRBV6-8 with TRBJ1-2; 7 bases match TRBD1. CDR1 is MNHGY, CDR2 SAAAGT, per germline. The CDR3 runs 16 residues. After removal of 10 bases from V and 4 bases from J, the junction contained 18 bases not matched to a gene. CDR3 bases: TGTGCCACCCGGGACAGTCTTCGAAGGACGATCTATGGCTACACCTTC. It yields the protein CATRDSLRRTIYGYTF.

There are many counts of this clonotype. The chain uses TRBV3-1 and TRBJ2-7; 9 nucleotides match TRBD2. Germline V CDR1 and CDR2: LGHDT, YNNKEL (reference sequence). The length of the CDR3 is 14 residues. The J segment lost 9 bases and the V segment lost 4 bases, leaving 10 bases of the junction unmatched. CDR3 DNA sequence: TGTGCCAGCAGCCCCACTAGCGGGTCATCCGGGCAGTACTTC. This translates into CASSPTSGSSGQYF.

Relative to its sample, this clonotype is medium-sized (0.01 to 0.1%). This chain joins TRBV2 and TRBJ2-1; maybe TRBD2 (6 bases). Per the germline V gene, CDR1 is SNHLY and CDR2 is FYNNEI. The CDR3 is 13 residues long. V was cut by 7 bases and J by 9 bases, with 16 bases left in between. The CDR3 here is CASTLEGHTEQFF. In DNA, the CDR3 is TGTGCCAGCACTTTGGAGGGTCACACTGAGCAGTTCTTC.

This clonotype was detected only once. A junction end diverges from the germline sequence, so it may reflect a read error. The chain uses TRBV6-5 and TRBJ1-5, with unresolved D. The germline V gene has CDR1 MNHEY and CDR2 SVGAGI. This CDR3 contains 12 residues. The CDR3 DNA reads TGTGCCAGCAGTTATCACGATCAACCCCAGCATTTT. This sequence encodes CASSYHDQPQHF.